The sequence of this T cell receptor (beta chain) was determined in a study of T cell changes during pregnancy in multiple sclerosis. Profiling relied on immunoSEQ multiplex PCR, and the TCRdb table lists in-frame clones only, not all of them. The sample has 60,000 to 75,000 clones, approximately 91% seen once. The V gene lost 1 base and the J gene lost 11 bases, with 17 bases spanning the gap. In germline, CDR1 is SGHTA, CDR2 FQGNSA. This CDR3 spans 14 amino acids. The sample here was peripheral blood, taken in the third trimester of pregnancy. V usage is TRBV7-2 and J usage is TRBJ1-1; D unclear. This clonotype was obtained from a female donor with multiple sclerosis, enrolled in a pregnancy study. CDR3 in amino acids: CASSLDSQSARAFF. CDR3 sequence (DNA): TGTGCCAGCAGCTTAGATTCCCAGTCGGCCAGGGCTTTCTTT.